A single TCR beta chain is shown here with its context. Its antigen is unknown. V was clipped by 2 bases and J by 5 bases, with 4 bases between them. Germline V gives CDR1 SGHAT, CDR2 FQDESV (reference sequence). CDR3 length equals 11 residues. This sample was taken from a study of T cell responses to AZD1222 COVID-19 vaccine. The method was immunoSEQ multiplex PCR; TCRdb's version includes in-frame clones alone and lacks a portion of them. The profile shows approximately 100,000 clones, approximately 86% of them singletons. Study findings and constraints: After two AZD1222 doses, spike-specific TCR breadth and depth rose versus day 0.

The chain uses TRBV11-1 and TRBJ2-7; unclear D gene. This receptor was identified in an adult who received the MenACWY meningococcal vaccine as a control. The sequencing used peripheral blood, collected 28 days after the second dose of the MenACWY control vaccine. CDR3 DNA sequence: TGTGCCAGCAGCTTACAGAACGAGCAGTACTTC. This translates into CASSLQNEQYF.